These T cell receptor beta chains were read from a single sample in a study of OX40 agonist ivuxolimab in advanced cancers. Sequencing used immunoSEQ multiplex PCR; TCRdb keeps in-frame clones, though not all of them. Of tens of thousands of clones detected, approximately 91% appear once; the ten largest clones hold over 0.25%. Sequenced here: CD4+ or CD8+ T cells sorted from blood, sampled in a trial of the OX40 agonist ivuxolimab. Receptors originate from an adult with an advanced solid tumor such as melanoma, head and neck, liver or kidney cancer. Both conserved end residues are part of each CDR3. D genes are given only for firm matches. Size tells how often a clone was seen (once, few, many) or the class of an expanded clone, and some rows leave it out.

V gene,D gene,clone size,J gene,CDR3 DNA,CDR3 protein
TRBV5-1,-,once,TRBJ2-2,TGCGCCAGCAGCTTGTTACCGGGGGGCTCCTTGAACACCGGGGAGCTGTTTTTT,CASSLLPGGSLNTGELFF
TRBV7-2,-,-,TRBJ2-1,TGTGCCAGCAGCTTAGTTCTCCTCTCCTACAATGAGCAGTTCTTC,CASSLVLLSYNEQFF
TRBV6-1,-,-,TRBJ1-1,TGTGCCAGCAGTGAAGCACAGGCGATCTTTGAAGCTTTCTTT,CASSEAQAIFEAFF
TRBV19,-,-,TRBJ2-6,TGTGCCACATCTCAGGGAACTGGGGCCAACGTCCTGACTTTC,CATSQGTGANVLTF
TRBV27,-,-,TRBJ1-5,TGTGCCAGCAGTTTATCTTGGGGGCCGAGCAATCAGCCCCAGCATTTT,CASSLSWGPSNQPQHF
TRBV7-9,-,-,TRBJ2-4,TGTGCCAGCAGCTTAGTCAGTGGCCGAGGTGAGGGAAACATTCAGTACTTC,CASSLVSGRGEGNIQYF
TRBV18,-,-,TRBJ1-1,TGTGCCAGCTCACCACCATATGGGGGGCTGAACACTGAAGCTTTCTTT,CASSPPYGGLNTEAFF
TRBV15,-,-,TRBJ2-7,TGTGCCACCAGCAGAGCCCTTGGCCAATTGTACGAGCAGTACTTC,CATSRALGQLYEQYF
TRBV16,TRBD2,once,TRBJ2-2,TGTGCCAGCAGCCAATTCGGGGGGGCCCCGAACACCGGGGAGCTGTTTTTT,CASSQFGGAPNTGELFF
TRBV6-1,TRBD2,-,TRBJ2-5,TGTGCCAGCAGTGAAGCGCGGGGGGGCCCCTTACAAGAGACCCAGTACTTC,CASSEARGGPLQETQYF
TRBV4-1,-,-,TRBJ2-7,TGCGCCAGCAGCCAACGTACAGGCCATTACTACGAGCAGTACTTC,CASSQRTGHYYEQYF
TRBV14,TRBD2,once,TRBJ2-1,TGTGCCAGCAGCCCAGGGAGAGCGGGACTAGGAGGCCTCTACAATGAGCAGTTCTTC,CASSPGRAGLGGLYNEQFF
TRBV7-8,TRBD2,-,TRBJ2-3,TGTGCCAGCAGCTTAAATTTAGGGACTAGCGCGGATACGCAGTATTTT,CASSLNLGTSADTQYF
TRBV7-3,-,-,TRBJ2-2,TGTGCCAGCAGCCTCAATGGAGGGTTGAACACCGGGGAGCTGTTTTTT,CASSLNGGLNTGELFF
TRBV2,-,-,TRBJ1-5,TGTGCCAGCACCGCCGGTCCGGGCCCTCAGCCCCAGCATTTT,CASTAGPGPQPQHF
TRBV7-2,-,-,TRBJ1-6,TGTGCCAGCAGCCCAGAGGACCGCTGGGGGGGCGATAATTCACCCCTCCACTTT,CASSPEDRWGGDNSPLHF
TRBV19,-,-,TRBJ1-2,TGTGCCAGTAGTACGTTCTATGGCTACACCTTC,CASSTFYGYTF
TRBV6-1,TRBD1,-,TRBJ1-2,TGTGCCAGCAGTGAACAGGGACAGGGGATGGTTGGTATTAATGGCTACACCTTC,CASSEQGQGMVGINGYTF
TRBV7-3,-,-,TRBJ2-7,TGTGCCAGCAGCTTACTAGCTACCTACGAGCAGTACTTC,CASSLLATYEQYF
TRBV30,-,-,TRBJ2-1,TGTGCCTGGAGTGGACTGGTCTACAATGAGCAGTTCTTC,CAWSGLVYNEQFF
TRBV15,-,-,TRBJ1-2,TGTGCCACCAGCAGAGAACAGGGAGGCTATGGCTACACCTTC,CATSREQGGYGYTF
TRBV7-8,-,-,TRBJ1-1,TGTGCCAGCAGCTTATGGGGGGCGCCTACTGAAGCTTTCTTT,CASSLWGAPTEAFF
TRBV7-9,TRBD2,-,TRBJ2-5,TGTGCCAGCAGCTTCCTAGCGGAAGAGACCCAGTACTTC,CASSFLAEETQYF
TRBV28,-,-,TRBJ2-1,TGTGCCAGCACCTCTTCCGGGGCTCCTACCTCCTACAATGAGCAGTTCTTC,CASTSSGAPTSYNEQFF
TRBV7-3,TRBD1,once,TRBJ1-1,TGTGCCAGCAGCCCGTCCGGGACAGGGGCTTTGGCTTTCTTT,CASSPSGTGALAFF
TRBV28,TRBD1,-,TRBJ2-7,TGTGCCAGCAGGACAGGGGGCTCCTACGAGCAGTACTTC,CASRTGGSYEQYF
TRBV6-1,-,-,TRBJ1-3,TGTGCCAGCACCTCAGCCAACTCTGGAAACACCATATATTTT,CASTSANSGNTIYF
TRBV6-6,-,-,TRBJ2-7,TGTGCCAGCAGTCTGGTCGGCCCCGTCGCCTACGAGCAGTACTTC,CASSLVGPVAYEQYF
TRBV5-4,TRBD1,-,TRBJ2-2,TGTGCCAGCCAGGACAGGGACGAGAGCGGGGAGCTGTTTTTT,CASQDRDESGELFF
TRBV11-2,-,-,TRBJ2-7,TGTGCCAGCAGCTTAGTTGGGCCTGGGTCGGGCGAGCAGTACTTC,CASSLVGPGSGEQYF
TRBV7-6,TRBD2,-,TRBJ2-7,TGTGCCAGCAGCTTCCAGTCTAGCGGGGGCGGGGAGCAGTACTTC,CASSFQSSGGGEQYF
TRBV5-6,-,-,TRBJ1-2,TGTGCCAGCAGTGTCCGCGGGGGGCGGAGCTATGGCTACACCTTC,CASSVRGGRSYGYTF
TRBV11-2,TRBD1,-,TRBJ2-2,TGTGCCAGCAGCTTACAAGGGACAGGGACCGGGGAGCTGTTTTTT,CASSLQGTGTGELFF
TRBV19,TRBD2,-,TRBJ2-3,TGTGCCAGTAGTAGTCTAGCGGGAACGCAGTATTTT,CASSSLAGTQYF
TRBV6-5,-,-,TRBJ1-4,TGTGCCAGCAGCGAAACCAGGGGATCGGGTGAAAAACTGTTTTTT,CASSETRGSGEKLFF
TRBV19,TRBD2,-,TRBJ2-5,TGTGCCAGTAGTATAGCCAGACTAGCGGGAGTAGAGACCCAGTACTTC,CASSIARLAGVETQYF
TRBV5-4,TRBD1,-,TRBJ1-2,TGTGCCAGCAGCCCAACGGGACAGGGGTATGGCTACACCTTC,CASSPTGQGYGYTF